These T cell receptor beta chains were read from a single sample in a study of T cell responses to AZD1222 COVID-19 vaccine. Clones were read by immunoSEQ multiplex PCR, and TCRdb kept only the in-frame ones, dropping some. The sample lists about 160,000 clones; approximately 90% were seen once. Source: peripheral blood, taken on day 0 of MenACWY control vaccination. These receptors came from an adult in good health. The CDR3 runs from the conserved cysteine through the conserved F or W. Each record gives: V gene, clone size, J gene, D gene, CDR3 protein, CDR3 DNA. A D gene is named only where the DNA matches it firmly. For some rows the clone size is stated as once, few or many, or as a class when expanded; others skip it.

v_call: TRBV5-4; clone_size: NA; j_call: TRBJ2-3; d_call: TRBD2; cdr3_aa: CASSAPGLGQDTQYF; cdr3_nt: TGTGCCAGCAGCGCACCCGGACTAGGTCAAGATACGCAGTATTTT
v_call: TRBV5-1; clone_size: NA; j_call: TRBJ1-5; d_call: NA; cdr3_aa: CASSTGSEGQPQHF; cdr3_nt: TGCGCCAGCAGCACCGGATCCGAGGGTCAGCCCCAGCATTTT
v_call: TRBV21-1; clone_size: NA; j_call: TRBJ1-1; d_call: NA; cdr3_aa: CASSRRNTEAFF; cdr3_nt: TGTGCCAGCTCAAGGAGGAACACTGAAGCTTTCTTT
v_call: TRBV7-2; clone_size: NA; j_call: TRBJ1-1; d_call: NA; cdr3_aa: CASSSGVNTEAFF; cdr3_nt: TGTGCCAGCAGCTCAGGGGTGAACACTGAAGCTTTCTTT
v_call: TRBV6-2/TRBV6-3; clone_size: NA; j_call: TRBJ1-1; d_call: NA; cdr3_aa: CASSLLGPHSFSVAEAFF; cdr3_nt: TGTGCCAGCAGTCTCCTTGGACCGCACTCCTTTTCCGTCGCTGAAGCTTTCTTT
v_call: TRBV14; clone_size: NA; j_call: TRBJ2-5; d_call: TRBD2; cdr3_aa: CASSQLTPAGVSETQYF; cdr3_nt: TGTGCCAGCAGCCAACTTACCCCAGCGGGAGTATCGGAGACCCAGTACTTC
v_call: TRBV29-1; clone_size: NA; j_call: TRBJ2-7; d_call: NA; cdr3_aa: CSVQGGGEQYF; cdr3_nt: TGCAGCGTCCAAGGAGGGGGCGAGCAGTACTTC
v_call: TRBV5-1; clone_size: NA; j_call: TRBJ1-3; d_call: NA; cdr3_aa: CASSLVGQTDTIYF; cdr3_nt: TGCGCCAGCAGCTTGGTCGGACAGACGGACACCATATATTTT
v_call: TRBV6-1; clone_size: NA; j_call: TRBJ1-4; d_call: NA; cdr3_aa: CASSVGLPEGAGEKLFF; cdr3_nt: TGTGCCAGCAGTGTGGGCCTTCCGGAGGGAGCTGGCGAAAAACTGTTTTTT
v_call: TRBV29-1; clone_size: few; j_call: TRBJ1-2; d_call: NA; cdr3_aa: CSVEEVGHGDYGYTF; cdr3_nt: TGCAGCGTTGAAGAAGTGGGCCATGGCGACTATGGCTACACCTTC
v_call: TRBV7-8; clone_size: NA; j_call: TRBJ2-7; d_call: NA; cdr3_aa: CASSLYSLSSYEQYF; cdr3_nt: TGTGCCAGCAGCTTATACAGCCTCAGCTCCTACGAGCAGTACTTC
v_call: TRBV29-1; clone_size: NA; j_call: TRBJ1-1; d_call: TRBD1; cdr3_aa: CSGVTGGRYTEAFF; cdr3_nt: TGCAGCGGGGTGACAGGGGGCCGGTACACTGAAGCTTTCTTT
v_call: TRBV9; clone_size: few; j_call: TRBJ1-1; d_call: NA; cdr3_aa: CASSKSETENTEAFF; cdr3_nt: TGTGCCAGCAGCAAATCAGAAACAGAGAATACTGAAGCTTTCTTT
v_call: TRBV20-1; clone_size: NA; j_call: TRBJ2-1; d_call: TRBD2; cdr3_aa: CSASIPSGTLSSYNEQFF; cdr3_nt: TGCAGTGCTAGTATTCCTAGCGGTACCTTAAGCTCCTACAATGAGCAGTTCTTC
v_call: TRBV29-1; clone_size: NA; j_call: TRBJ2-5; d_call: TRBD2; cdr3_aa: CSAGATSGGETQYF; cdr3_nt: TGCAGCGCGGGTGCGACTAGCGGGGGGGAGACCCAGTACTTC
v_call: TRBV18; clone_size: NA; j_call: TRBJ1-5; d_call: TRBD1; cdr3_aa: CASSPVSGGTNQPQHF; cdr3_nt: TGTGCCAGCTCACCCGTCTCAGGGGGCACGAATCAGCCCCAGCATTTT
v_call: TRBV19; clone_size: NA; j_call: TRBJ1-2; d_call: NA; cdr3_aa: CASTVTGHYGYTF; cdr3_nt: TGTGCCAGTACCGTGACAGGCCACTATGGCTACACCTTC
v_call: TRBV6-1; clone_size: NA; j_call: TRBJ1-5; d_call: NA; cdr3_aa: CASSEDRWYSNQPQHF; cdr3_nt: TGTGCCAGCAGTGAAGATAGGTGGTATAGCAATCAGCCCCAGCATTTT
v_call: TRBV12-3/TRBV12-4; clone_size: NA; j_call: TRBJ2-1; d_call: NA; cdr3_aa: CASSLDSGNEQFF; cdr3_nt: TGTGCCAGCAGTTTGGACAGTGGCAATGAGCAGTTCTTC